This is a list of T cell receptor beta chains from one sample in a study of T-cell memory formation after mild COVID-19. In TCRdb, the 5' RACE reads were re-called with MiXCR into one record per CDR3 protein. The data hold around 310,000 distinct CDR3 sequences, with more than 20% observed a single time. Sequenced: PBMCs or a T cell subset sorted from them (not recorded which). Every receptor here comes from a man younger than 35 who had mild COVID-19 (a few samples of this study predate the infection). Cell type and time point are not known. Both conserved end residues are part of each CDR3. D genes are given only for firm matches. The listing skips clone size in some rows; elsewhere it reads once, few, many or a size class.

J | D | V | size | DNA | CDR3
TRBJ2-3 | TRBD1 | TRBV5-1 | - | TGCGCCAGCAGCTTGGATGGGACAGGGGGCACAGATACGCAGTATTTT | CASSLDGTGGTDTQYF
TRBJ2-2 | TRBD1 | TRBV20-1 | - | TGCAGTGCGCCTGACAGGGTCGCCGGGGAGCTGTTTTTT | CSAPDRVAGELFF
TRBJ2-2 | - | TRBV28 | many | TGTGCCAGCAGTTTCCCGAACACCGGGGAGCTGTTTTTT | CASSFPNTGELFF
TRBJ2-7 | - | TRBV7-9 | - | TGTGCCAGCAGCCCGCCCGGGACAATCTACGAGCAGTACTTC | CASSPPGTIYEQYF
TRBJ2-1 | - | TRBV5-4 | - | TGTGCCAGCAGCAAAGGGGACTCCCGCGGCGACAATGAGCAGTTCTTC | CASSKGDSRGDNEQFF
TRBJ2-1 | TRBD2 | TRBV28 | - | TGTGCCAGCAGTACCCCACCCGGGACTAGCGGCACGATGGGGTACAATGAGCAGTTCTTC | CASSTPPGTSGTMGYNEQFF
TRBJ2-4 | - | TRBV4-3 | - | TGCGCCAGCAGCCAAGATCTTGGAAACATTCAGTACTTC | CASSQDLGNIQYF
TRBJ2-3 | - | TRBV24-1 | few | TGTGCCACCAGAGGGACGTTTGACGGGGGGCAGTATTTT | CATRGTFDGGQYF
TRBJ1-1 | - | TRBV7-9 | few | TGTGCCAGCAGCGTCGGGGGACGGACTACTATGAACACTGAAGCTTTCTTT | CASSVGGRTTMNTEAFF
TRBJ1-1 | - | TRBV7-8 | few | TGTGCCAGCAGCCCGCGTAAACTTAACACTGAAGCTTTCTTT | CASSPRKLNTEAFF
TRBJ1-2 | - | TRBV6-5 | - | TGTGCCAGCAGTTACTCCTCCGGGACCGGAGCTAACTATGGCTACACCTTC | CASSYSSGTGANYGYTF
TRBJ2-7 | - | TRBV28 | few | TGTGCCACCCGGGGGCCCACCTACGATCAGTACTTC | CATRGPTYDQYF
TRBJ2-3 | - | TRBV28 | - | TGTGCCAGCAGGACAGCAGCGTCTAGCACAGATACGCAGTATTTT | CASRTAASSTDTQYF
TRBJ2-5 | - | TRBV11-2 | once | TGTGCCAGCATCGAGGGGGATCGGTCTAGCCCGTACTTC | CASIEGDRSSPYF
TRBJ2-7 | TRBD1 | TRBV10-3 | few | TGTGCCATCAGGGGGACAGGGGCCTACGAGCAGTACTTC | CAIRGTGAYEQYF
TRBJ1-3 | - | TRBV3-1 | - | TGTGCCAGCAGCCAAGACCCGGGACCGAGAAACACCATATATTTT | CASSQDPGPRNTIYF
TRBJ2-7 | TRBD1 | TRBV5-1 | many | TGCGCCAGCAGCTTTTGGACAGGGGACCCCTACGAGCAGTACTTC | CASSFWTGDPYEQYF
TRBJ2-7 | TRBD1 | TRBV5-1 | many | TGCGCCAGCAGCACCGGACAGGGTTTGCCCTACGAGCAGTACTTC | CASSTGQGLPYEQYF
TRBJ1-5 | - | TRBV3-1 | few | TGTGCCAGCAGCCAAGGGGGAGGGCATCAGCCCCAGCATTTT | CASSQGGGHQPQHF
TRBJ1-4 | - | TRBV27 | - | TGTGCCAGCAGTTTATCCCCAGTATCATGGGGGCTTGGTGAAAAACTGTTTTTT | CASSLSPVSWGLGEKLFF
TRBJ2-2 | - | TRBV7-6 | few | TGTGCCAGCAGCTTAGTAGTGGGACCCGGGGAGCTGTTTTTT | CASSLVVGPGELFF
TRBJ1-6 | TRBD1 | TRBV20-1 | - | TGCAGTGCAGCCCGGGACAGGGTAAATTCACCCATCCACTTT | CSAARDRVNSPIHF
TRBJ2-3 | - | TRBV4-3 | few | TGCGCCAGCAGCCAAGGTTCTGGGAACAGCCGCACAGATACGCAGTATTTT | CASSQGSGNSRTDTQYF
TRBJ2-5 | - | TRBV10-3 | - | TGTGCCACCCAATCTCATGAGAAGCAAGAGACCCAGTACTTC | CATQSHEKQETQYF
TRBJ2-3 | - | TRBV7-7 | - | TGTGCTAGCAGCTCGCAGACTGGCGGAGATACGCAGTATTTT | CASSSQTGGDTQYF
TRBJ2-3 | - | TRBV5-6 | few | TGTGCCAGCAGCTTGGGACCGCCCCAGGGAGATACGCAGTATTTT | CASSLGPPQGDTQYF
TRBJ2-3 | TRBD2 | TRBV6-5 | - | TGTGCCAGCAGTTACTTCGGGGGGACTAGCACAGATACGCAGTATTTT | CASSYFGGTSTDTQYF
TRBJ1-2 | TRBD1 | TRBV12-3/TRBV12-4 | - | TGTGCCAGCAGTTTAGGGGCAGGGGGGACATATGGCTACACCTTC | CASSLGAGGTYGYTF
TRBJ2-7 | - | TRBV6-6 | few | TGTGCCAGCAATCTGCTCCGAGGCAGCACCTACGAGCAGTACTTC | CASNLLRGSTYEQYF
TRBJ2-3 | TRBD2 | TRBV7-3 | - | TGTGCCAGCAGCCCGGGGGGGTTCGGAGGCACAGATACGCAGTATTTT | CASSPGGFGGTDTQYF
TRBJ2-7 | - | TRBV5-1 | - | TGCGCCAGCAGCTTGTTGGGCCTCTCCTACGAGCAGTACTTC | CASSLLGLSYEQYF
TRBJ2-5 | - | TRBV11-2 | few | TGTGCCAGCAGCTTCGGGGCCAGGGGGAGGGAGACCCAGTACTTC | CASSFGARGRETQYF
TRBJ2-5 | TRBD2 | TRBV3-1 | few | TGTGCCAGCAGCCAAACCGGGCGGGGGGGTTTGGAGACCCAGTACTTC | CASSQTGRGGLETQYF
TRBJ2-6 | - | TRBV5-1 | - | TGCGCCAGCAGATTGAGGTCCGGGGCCAACGTCCTGACTTTC | CASRLRSGANVLTF
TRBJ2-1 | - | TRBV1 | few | TGCACCAGCAGCCAAGTTTCCGGGCTAGCCTACAATGAGCAGTTCTTC | CTSSQVSGLAYNEQFF
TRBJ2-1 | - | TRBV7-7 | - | TGTGCCAGCAGCTTATCGGAGATAAATGAGCAGTTCTTC | CASSLSEINEQFF
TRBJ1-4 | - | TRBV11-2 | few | TGTGCCAGCAGCTTAAGTCTTTGGCCAGCTGCAACTAATGAAAAACTGTTTTTT | CASSLSLWPAATNEKLFF
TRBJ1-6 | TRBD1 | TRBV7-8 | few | TGTGCCAGCAGCCAGGACAGGCGACGGTCACCCCTCCACTTT | CASSQDRRRSPLHF
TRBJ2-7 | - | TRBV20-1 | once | TGCAGTGCTACTCCTAAGCTTTCCTACGAGCAGTACTTC | CSATPKLSYEQYF
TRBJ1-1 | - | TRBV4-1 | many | TGCGCCAGCAGCCAAGTGGCAGGGAGGGCTTTCTTT | CASSQVAGRAFF
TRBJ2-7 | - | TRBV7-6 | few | TGTGCCAGCAGTCTAGGAGGCTTAAGGGGCGAGCAGTACTTC | CASSLGGLRGEQYF
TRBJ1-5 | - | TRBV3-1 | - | TGTGCCAGCAGCCGTAGGGATAGCGGCAATCAGCCCCAGCATTTT | CASSRRDSGNQPQHF
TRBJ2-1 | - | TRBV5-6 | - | TGTGCCAGCATCGAACTCACCTACAATGAGCAGTTCTTC | CASIELTYNEQFF
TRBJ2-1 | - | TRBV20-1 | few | TGCAGTGCTAGGTTACGGAGCCTGACCCCCGGGCAGTTCTTC | CSARLRSLTPGQFF
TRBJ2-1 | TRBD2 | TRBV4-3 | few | TGCGCCAGCAGCCAAGAAAGCCTAGCGGGGGGCAATGAGCAGTTCTTC | CASSQESLAGGNEQFF
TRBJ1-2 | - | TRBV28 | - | TGTGCCAGCAGCCCGGGCGGAGGGACCAACTATGGCTACACCTTC | CASSPGGGTNYGYTF
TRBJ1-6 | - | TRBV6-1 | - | TGTGCCAGCAGCGACCACGGGGGGTTGTGGAGTTCACCCCTCCACTTT | CASSDHGGLWSSPLHF
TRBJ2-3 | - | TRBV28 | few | TGTGCCAGCAGTTTCCTCCGGCCCCGACTAGGACATACGCAGTATTTT | CASSFLRPRLGHTQYF
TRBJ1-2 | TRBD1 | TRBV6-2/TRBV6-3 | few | TGTGCCAGCAGTCAACAGGGGTCGTCGAACTATGGCTACACCTTC | CASSQQGSSNYGYTF
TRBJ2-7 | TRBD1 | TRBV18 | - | TGTGCCAGCTCACCACTAGCAGGGGGCCTGTACGAGCAGTACTTC | CASSPLAGGLYEQYF
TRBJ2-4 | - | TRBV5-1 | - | TGCGCCAGCAGCTTCACGGAGGCCAAAAACATTCAGTACTTC | CASSFTEAKNIQYF
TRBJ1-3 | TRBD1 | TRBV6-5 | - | TGTGCCACCTCGGGGACAGAGAGCTCTGGAAACACCATATATTTT | CATSGTESSGNTIYF
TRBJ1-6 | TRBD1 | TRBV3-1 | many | TGTGCCAGCAGCCAGGGGACAGGGGGCTCACCCCTCCACTTT | CASSQGTGGSPLHF
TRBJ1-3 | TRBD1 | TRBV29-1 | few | TGCAGCGCCGGGGACAGGGCTGGAAACACCATATATTTT | CSAGDRAGNTIYF
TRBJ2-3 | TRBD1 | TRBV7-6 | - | TGTGCCAGCAGCCTGGGACAGCAGAAAGATACGCAGTATTTT | CASSLGQQKDTQYF
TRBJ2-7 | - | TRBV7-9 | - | TGTGCCAGCAGCTTAGGAGTGGGGCTCTACGAGCAGTACTTC | CASSLGVGLYEQYF